The clone carrying this T cell receptor (beta chain) was observed a handful of times. CDR3 length: 15 residues. The J segment lost 3 bases and the V segment lost 5 bases, leaving 7 bases of the junction unmatched. Germline lookup yields CDR1 SNHLY and CDR2 FYNNEI. The data were obtained in a study of blood T cell repertoires in COVID-19. TCRdb's table, derived via immunoSEQ multiplex PCR, lists solely in-frame clones and lacks some. This table holds about 9,200 clones, over 70% found once. Material for sequencing was peripheral blood. This sequence originates from an older man with active COVID-19. The chain recombines TRBV2 with TRBJ1-1, with 9 bases aligning to TRBD1. The CDR3 DNA is TGTGCCAGCAGTAGACCCGGGACAGGGTACACTGAAGCTTTCTTT. Translating gives CASSRPGTGYTEAFF.